Below, 15 T cell receptor beta chains from the same sample are listed, as sequenced in a study of OX40 agonist ivuxolimab in advanced cancers. Clones were sequenced by immunoSEQ multiplex PCR, and TCRdb holds only the in-frame ones, with some missing. The sample lists about 80,000 clones, 84% occurring once. The starting material was CD4+ or CD8+ T cells sorted from blood, obtained in a trial of the OX40 agonist ivuxolimab. The origin of the receptors is an adult with an advanced solid tumor such as melanoma, head and neck, liver or kidney cancer.

The chain is built from TRBV6-1 and TRBJ2-3, with D unresolved. The CDR3 sequence is 13 residues long. CDR1 MNHNS and CDR2 SASEGT come from the germline V gene. V was trimmed by 5 bases and J by 5 bases, leaving 11 bases between them. The CDR3 DNA reads TGTGCCAGCAGTCGAAGCCCCGGAGATACGCAGTATTTT. It specifies CASSRSPGDTQYF.

V gene TRBV6-9 combines with J gene TRBJ2-3; possibly TRBD2 for D (5 bases). CDR3 size: 13 residues. Per the germline V gene, CDR1 is MNHGY and CDR2 is SVAAGI. Trimming took off 9 bases at V and 4 bases at J, with 14 bases between the two ends. CDR3 DNA: TGTGCCAGAGATCGTGGAGGCGCAGATACGCAGTATTTT. Its protein product is CARDRGGADTQYF.

The chain carries TRBV5-4 and TRBJ2-2; D gene uncertain. With 0 bases removed from V and 13 bases from J, the gap between germline ends came to 7 bases. Germline loops: CDR1 SGHNT, CDR2 YYREEE (reference sequence). The CDR3 loop spans 11 amino acids. The CDR3 coding sequence is TGTGCCAGCAGCTTGGAGCTTGGGCTGTTTTTT. It translates to CASSLELGLFF. Full variable domain (rest looked up from reference TRBV5-4 and TRBJ2-2): ETGVTQSPTHLIKTRGQQVTLRCSSQSGHNTVSWYQQALGQGPQFIFQYYREEENGRGNFPPRFSGLQFPNYSSELNVNALELDDSALYLCASSLELGLFFGEGSRLTVL.

The chain has TRBV18 and TRBJ1-2; no firm D call. Between the trimmed V and J ends, which lost 3 bases and 0 bases, there was a span of 11 bases. Per the germline V gene, CDR1 is KGHSH and CDR2 is LQKENI. The CDR3 contains 15 residues. The CDR3 DNA follows: TGTGCCAGCTCACCGCGAGGGAGGGCTAACTATGGCTACACCTTC. Amino acids: CASSPRGRANYGYTF. Full variable domain (missing parts from reference TRBV18 and TRBJ1-2): NAGVMQNPRHLVRRRGQEARLRCSPMKGHSHVYWYRQLPEEGLKFMVYLQKENIIDESGMPKERFSAEFPKEGPSILRIQQVVRGDSAAYFCASSPRGRANYGYTFGSGTRLTVV.

The chain employs TRBV2 and TRBJ2-7, with TRBD2 matching over 15 bases. The CDR3 is 17 residues long. Germline V gene data show CDR1 as SNHLY and CDR2 as FYNNEI. J gave up 4 bases and V 6 bases, and 10 bases lay outside the gene matches. This CDR3 reads CASSWGLAGGLGYEQYF. In DNA form, the CDR3 reads TGTGCCAGCAGCTGGGGACTAGCGGGGGGATTAGGGTACGAGCAGTACTTC.

J is TRBJ1-6 and V is TRBV2, with D perhaps TRBD1 (6 bases). This CDR3 has 15 amino acids. With 1 base removed from V and 6 bases from J, the gap between germline ends came to 10 bases. Germline V gene sequence: CDR1 SNHLY, CDR2 FYNNEI. CDR3 protein: CASSEDRDGNSPLHF. The CDR3 DNA sequence: TGTGCCAGCAGTGAAGACAGGGACGGTAATTCACCCCTCCACTTT. Together with reference TRBV2 and TRBJ1-6, the CDR3 gives the full variable domain: EPEVTQTPSHQVTQMGQEVILRCVPISNHLYFYWYRQILGQKVEFLVSFYNNEISEKSEIFDDQFSVERPDGSNFTLKIRSTKLEDSAMYFCASSEDRDGNSPLHFGNGTRLTVT.

The chain couples TRBV6-1 to TRBJ2-7, with unresolved D. The CDR3 has 15 residues. V lost 2 bases to trimming and J lost 6 bases, with 17 bases between them. The germline gives CDR1 MNHNS, CDR2 SASEGT. The CDR3 region is CASSELPGSEFEQYF. DNA for the CDR3: TGTGCCAGCAGTGAACTCCCAGGTTCCGAGTTCGAGCAGTACTTC.

A few counts support this clone. This sequence joins TRBV2 and TRBJ1-5; TRBD1 matches 8 bases. This CDR3 has 15 amino acids. The junction had 9 bases not matched to a gene; V was cut back by 5 bases and J by 6 bases. Germline CDR1 SNHLY, CDR2 FYNNEI. This chain's CDR3 is CASSSMTGASQPQHF. CDR3 nucleotides: TGTGCCAGCAGTTCCATGACAGGGGCAAGTCAGCCCCAGCATTTT.

The chain uses TRBV5-5 and TRBJ1-2, with D possibly matching TRBD1 (6 bases). The germline CDR1 and CDR2 sequences are SGHKS and YYEKEE (reference sequence). The CDR3 loop spans 16 amino acids. V lost 4 bases, J lost 0 bases, and 16 bases lay in between. The CDR3 spells CASSKLGQKANYGYTF. The CDR3 DNA reads TGTGCCAGCAGCAAACTAGGACAGAAAGCTAACTATGGCTACACCTTC. The complete variable domain, with remaining parts taken from reference TRBV5-5 and TRBJ1-2, reads DAGVTQSPTHLIKTRGQQVTLRCSPISGHKSVSWYQQVLGQGPQFIFQYYEKEERGRGNFPDRFSARQFPNYSSELNVNALLLGDSALYLCASSKLGQKANYGYTFGSGTRLTVV.

A single count supports this clone. V usage is TRBV5-1 and J usage is TRBJ1-1; 9 bases are a match to TRBD1. With V trimmed by 2 bases and J by 4 bases, 12 bases remained unmatched. CDR3 size: 17 residues. CDR1 is SGHRS and CDR2 is YFSETQ in the germline V gene. The CDR3 loop reads CASSFLTGGDGSTEAFF. As DNA, the CDR3 is TGCGCCAGCAGCTTCCTGACAGGGGGAGACGGTAGCACTGAAGCTTTCTTT.

A remark on this clone: Other DNA sequences within the sample encode an identical CDR3. The V and J genes are TRBV5-2 and TRBJ2-7. TRBV5-2 is a documented pseudogene. There are 16 residues in the CDR3. CDR3 sequence: CASSQESALERSEQYF. In DNA, the CDR3 is TGCGCCAGCAGCCAAGAATCGGCCCTCGAACGGTCTGAGCAGTACTTC.

V usage is TRBV6-1 and J usage is TRBJ2-5; 10 bases are a match to TRBD1. Germline V gene data show CDR1 as MNHNS and CDR2 as SASEGT. This CDR3 contains 17 residues. J was trimmed by 1 base and V by 2 bases; bases with no gene match: 7. CDR3 residues: CASSEYRGQGPQETQYF. In DNA, the CDR3 is TGTGCCAGCAGTGAATATCGGGGACAGGGGCCCCAAGAGACCCAGTACTTC.

Written as DNA, the CDR3 is TGTGCCAGCAGCCACCCGGGGGCGTTCTACGAGCAGTACTTC. Translated: CASSHPGAFYEQYF. This chain connects TRBV7-9 to TRBJ2-7; either TRBD1 or TRBD2 may supply D (6 bases each). Germline V gene sequence: CDR1 SEHNR, CDR2 FQNEAQ (reference sequence). CDR3 length: 14 amino acids. The ends were cut back, 5 bases at V and 3 bases at J, with 14 bases in the middle.

This rearrangement joins TRBV5-4 to TRBJ1-4; D might be TRBD1 (5 bases). CDR3 length: 14 residues. V was pared by 4 bases and J by 7 bases, with 14 bases between. Germline CDR1 and CDR2: SGHNT and YYREEE (reference sequence). The CDR3 loop reads CASSPRGQGEKLFF. The CDR3, as DNA: TGTGCCAGCAGCCCCCGTGGGCAGGGTGAAAAACTGTTTTTT.

This chain joins TRBV18 and TRBJ1-1; tentative D call: TRBD1 (5 bases). The CDR3 consists of 15 residues. Germline CDR1 KGHSH, CDR2 LQKENI. The germline V and J ends were trimmed by 3 bases and 2 bases, with 13 bases remaining between them. CDR3 coding DNA: TGTGCCAGCTCACCTAGAGATGGGGGTAACACTGAAGCTTTCTTT. It yields the protein CASSPRDGGNTEAFF.